One and the same sample provided the 20 T cell receptor beta chains below, sequenced in a study of blood T cell repertoires in COVID-19. TCRdb keeps only in-frame clones here, not all; method: immunoSEQ multiplex PCR. The table shows about 48,000 clones, with over 70% occurring only once. The sample was peripheral blood. These receptor sequences come from a man between 65 and 85 years old with acute or convalescent COVID-19.

The CDR3 bases are TGTGCCTGGAGTGTACGCGGACAGACCTACGAGCAGTACTTC. Its protein is CAWSVRGQTYEQYF. This chain uses TRBV30 with TRBJ2-7; perhaps TRBD1 as D (6 bases). CDR1 is GTSNPN, CDR2 SVGIG, per germline (reference sequence). The V gene lost 0 bases and the J gene lost 2 bases, with 11 bases spanning the gap. The CDR3 extends over 14 amino acids.

The DNA of the CDR3 is TGTGCCAGCAGTGACAGGGAGGGATCACCCCTCCACTTT. Its translation is CASSDREGSPLHF. The rearrangement uses TRBV2 and TRBJ1-6, with D maybe TRBD1 (5 bases). V lost 3 bases, J lost 10 bases, and 10 bases lay in between. Germline-derived CDR1 and CDR2 are SNHLY and FYNNEI. The CDR3 loop spans 13 amino acids.

The chain carries TRBV4-1 and TRBJ2-2; D is perhaps TRBD1 (6 bases). Germline V gene sequence: CDR1 MGHRA, CDR2 YSYEKL. The V end was cut by 4 bases, the J end by 3 bases, with 9 bases between. CDR3 length equals 14 residues. DNA of the CDR3: TGCGCCAGCAGCCCGGGACACGACACCGGGGAGCTGTTTTTT. This translates into CASSPGHDTGELFF.

The CDR3 is CASSEQSGWGNTEAFF. Here the CDR3 DNA reads TGTGCCAGCAGTGAACAATCAGGGTGGGGGAACACTGAAGCTTTCTTT. The chain employs TRBV6-1 and TRBJ1-1; tentative D call: TRBD1 (5 bases). V lost 2 bases and J 1 base, leaving 14 bases between the germline ends. In germline, CDR1 is MNHNS, CDR2 SASEGT. The CDR3 is 16 residues long.

The chain joins TRBV4-1 to TRBJ2-7, with TRBD1 identical over 8 bases. J lost 5 bases, V lost 4 bases, and 7 bases had no gene match. Looked up from germline, CDR1 is MGHRA and CDR2 is YSYEKL. CDR3 length equals 14 residues. CDR3 sequence: CASSLRGRINEQYF. The CDR3 bases are TGCGCCAGCAGCCTCAGGGGGCGCATCAACGAGCAGTACTTC.

The J gene is TRBJ1-1, the V gene TRBV6-5; maybe TRBD1 (6 bases). This CDR3 is 15 amino acids long. V shed 7 bases and J shed 3 bases, with 18 bases lying between them. Looked up from germline, CDR1 is MNHEY and CDR2 is SVGAGI. The chain's CDR3 is CASTKTGIRDTEAFF. In DNA, the CDR3 is TGTGCCAGCACCAAAACAGGGATTAGGGACACTGAAGCTTTCTTT.

The rearrangement joins TRBV27 to TRBJ2-3; 14 bases fit TRBD2. Per the germline V gene, CDR1 is MNHEY and CDR2 is SMNVEV (reference sequence). The CDR3 loop spans 17 amino acids. With V trimmed by 4 bases and J by 1 base, 4 bases remained unmatched. The CDR3 DNA sequence: TGTGCCAGCAGTTCCCCGGGACTAGCGGGGGGCACAGATACGCAGTATTTT. This translates into CASSSPGLAGGTDTQYF.

This clone was picked up a small number of times. V usage is TRBV7-2 and J usage is TRBJ2-3, with D perhaps TRBD1 (5 bases). Trimming pared 2 bases from V and 3 bases from J, leaving 18 bases between. This CDR3 contains 17 residues. Germline CDR1 and CDR2: SGHTA and FQGNSA. CDR3 in amino acids: CASSLRYGASGTDTQYF. Written as DNA, the CDR3 is TGTGCCAGCAGCTTAAGATATGGGGCCTCCGGGACAGATACGCAGTATTTT.

V usage is TRBV10-3 and J usage is TRBJ1-1; 11 nucleotides match TRBD1. The CDR3 extends over 17 amino acids. The V gene's germline CDR1 is ENHRY and CDR2 SYGVKD. After removal of 1 base from V and 3 bases from J, the junction contained 7 bases not matched to a gene. The DNA of the CDR3 is TGTGCCATCAGTGAGTGGACAGGGGGCGCCGGGGACACTGAAGCTTTCTTT. As protein: CAISEWTGGAGDTEAFF.

The chain is built from TRBV30 and TRBJ1-4; a weak D match, TRBD1 (6 bases). The CDR3 extends over 13 amino acids. Germline V gives CDR1 GTSNPN, CDR2 SVGIG (reference sequence). V was clipped by 8 bases and J by 1 base, with 11 bases between them. Here the CDR3 reads CAGTGQTNEKLFF. Here the CDR3 DNA reads TGTGCCGGGACGGGACAAACTAATGAAAAACTGTTTTTT.

The chain is built from TRBV19 and TRBJ2-2, with 7 bases identical to TRBD1. CDR3 size: 15 residues. V was clipped by 6 bases and J by 4 bases; unmatched bases: 8. From germline, CDR1 is LNHDA and CDR2 SQIVND (reference sequence). The CDR3: CASRLTGAATGELFF. CDR3 DNA: TGTGCCAGTAGGCTAACAGGGGCGGCCACCGGGGAGCTGTTTTTT.

V gene TRBV15 combines with J gene TRBJ2-5; D remains unclear. The CDR3 extends over 13 amino acids. CDR1 and CDR2 from the germline V gene are LNHNV and YYDKDF (reference sequence). Trimming removed 4 bases at V and 4 bases at J, with 10 bases between. The CDR3 protein is CATSTAGTETQYF. The CDR3 nucleotides are TGTGCCACCAGCACGGCAGGCACAGAGACCCAGTACTTC.

The chain combines TRBV7-3 with TRBJ2-7; 11 bases fit TRBD2. This CDR3 contains 15 residues. Germline V lookup: CDR1 SGHTA, CDR2 FQGTGA. V was pared by 0 bases and J by 6 bases, with 4 bases of the junction left unmatched. The CDR3 sequence is CASSLTTSGSGEQYF. The DNA of the CDR3 is TGTGCCAGCAGCTTAACTACTAGCGGGAGCGGCGAGCAGTACTTC.

J is TRBJ1-2 and V is TRBV5-8; 7 bases map to TRBD1. With V trimmed by 1 base and J by 3 bases, 6 bases remained unmatched. The CDR3 length is 15 residues. The germline V gene has CDR1 SGHTS and CDR2 YDEGEE. In nucleotides, the CDR3 is TGTGCCAGCAGCTTGTTTAGGGGGCCGGACTATGGCTACACCTTC. It is translated as CASSLFRGPDYGYTF.

The chain is built from TRBV16 and TRBJ1-5, with D possibly being TRBD1 (5 bases). V gave up 0 bases and J gave up 2 bases, with 5 bases separating them. The germline V gene encodes CDR1 KGHSY and CDR2 FQNENV. The CDR3 sequence is 14 residues long. The CDR3 here is CASSQSGGNQPQHF. The CDR3 DNA is TGTGCCAGCAGCCAATCAGGGGGCAATCAGCCCCAGCATTTT.

The chain recombines TRBV19 with TRBJ1-5; 7 bases agree with TRBD1. The trim removed 4 bases at V and 7 bases at J, leaving 13 bases unmatched. The CDR3 length is 16 residues. Germline CDR1 is LNHDA and CDR2 is SQIVND (reference sequence). Here the CDR3 reads CASSTPPGQVEQPQHF. The CDR3 nucleotides read TGTGCCAGTAGTACGCCCCCTGGACAGGTGGAACAGCCCCAGCATTTT.

The chain uses TRBV15 and TRBJ1-6; TRBD1 aligns across 10 bases. Germline V gene lookup returns CDR1 LNHNV and CDR2 YYDKDF (reference sequence). This CDR3 contains 15 residues. V shed 5 bases and J 8 bases; nucleotides not matched to a gene: 6. The CDR3 nucleotides read TGTGCCACCAGCCTGGGACAGGGGTTGGATTCACCCCTCCACTTT. This translates into CATSLGQGLDSPLHF.

The rearrangement joins TRBV3-1 (or the pseudogene TRBV3-2) to TRBJ1-1; D might be TRBD1 (5 bases). V lost 7 bases and J lost 5, with 17 bases in between. CDR1 and CDR2 from the germline V gene are LGHDT and YNNKEL (reference sequence). This CDR3 comprises 14 residues. The CDR3: CASKYAGQGTEAFF. CDR3 DNA: TGTGCCAGCAAGTACGCAGGGCAAGGGACTGAAGCTTTCTTT.

This clone was seen a handful of times. Here the CDR3 DNA reads TGTGCCAGCAGACGACAGGGCAATGAAGCTTTCTTT. This translates into CASRRQGNEAFF. The V and J genes are TRBV27 and TRBJ1-1; 7 bases agree with TRBD1. J gave up 7 bases and V 6 bases, and 5 bases lay outside the gene matches. The CDR3 consists of 12 residues. CDR1 is MNHEY and CDR2 is SMNVEV in the germline V gene (reference sequence).

The count of this clone is one. This chain joins TRBV19 and TRBJ1-5, with D maybe TRBD1 (6 bases). Between the trimmed V and J ends, which lost 3 bases and 0 bases, there was a span of 9 bases. Germline V gene sequence: CDR1 LNHDA, CDR2 SQIVND (reference sequence). The CDR3 totals 15 residues. CDR3 DNA: TGTGCCAGTAGTATCCGGGACAATAGCAATCAGCCCCAGCATTTT. Amino acid sequence: CASSIRDNSNQPQHF.